The 32 T cell receptor beta chains below all came from one sample that was sequenced in a study of identical twins. TCRdb reprocessed the 5' RACE reads via MiXCR and lists one record per CDR3 protein. The sample consists of some 900,000 distinct CDR3 sequences, approximately 13% of them appearing once. These records were also assigned to another study, of yellow fever vaccine responses in identical twins.

What was sequenced was PBMCs. These receptors originate from a woman younger than 35 in good health.

This clonotype has at least ten counts. The V call is TRBV5-1, the J call TRBJ2-7; 11 nucleotides align to TRBD1. The CDR3 covers 14 residues. V lost 5 bases, J lost 3 bases, and 4 bases stayed unmatched. Looked up from germline, CDR1 is SGHRS and CDR2 is YFSETQ. CDR3 amino acids: CASRAGTGGYEQYF. Here the CDR3 DNA reads TGCGCCAGCAGAGCCGGGACAGGGGGCTACGAGCAGTACTTC.

This clonotype has just a few counts. The rearrangement uses TRBV29-1 and TRBJ1-1; D possibly corresponds to TRBD1 (6 bases). V shed 6 bases and J shed 4 bases, with 18 bases lying between them. The germline V gene encodes CDR1 SQVTM and CDR2 ANQGSEA. This CDR3 comprises 14 residues. DNA of the CDR3: TGCAGCGTAAGCAACCTCGGGGGGCTCACTGAAGCTTTCTTT. Translated: CSVSNLGGLTEAFF.

This chain uses TRBV29-1 with TRBJ2-1, with 13 bases aligning to TRBD2. CDR3 length: 16 residues. V lost 6 bases to trimming and J lost 4 bases; unmatched junction nucleotides: 9. Germline CDR1 and CDR2: SQVTM and ANQGSEA. The CDR3 bases are TGCAGCGTCCACGGACTAGCGGGAGTTCGGTACAATGAGCAGTTCTTC. Translated: CSVHGLAGVRYNEQFF.

Only a few counts were recorded for this clonotype. The chain has TRBV28 and TRBJ2-3, with 12 positions matching TRBD2. The J segment lost 3 bases and the V segment lost 5 bases, leaving 9 bases of the junction unmatched. Germline V lookup: CDR1 MDHEN, CDR2 SYDVKM. This CDR3 has 17 amino acids. Here the CDR3 reads CASSQGLAGSKTDTQYF. CDR3 coding DNA: TGTGCCAGCAGTCAAGGACTAGCGGGGTCGAAGACAGATACGCAGTATTTT.

The chain has TRBV20-1 and TRBJ2-2; a possible D gene is TRBD2 (5 bases). V was shortened by 4 bases and J by 6 bases, with 12 bases between the two germline ends. This CDR3 has 13 residues. Germline V gene lookup returns CDR1 DFQATT and CDR2 SNEGSKA (reference sequence). The CDR3 spells CSAIDTSAGELFF. DNA of the CDR3: TGCAGTGCTATAGACACTAGTGCCGGGGAGCTGTTTTTT.

This clonotype appeared many times. The chain combines TRBV6-5 with TRBJ2-2; D not resolved. The CDR3 runs 15 residues. The germline V gene has CDR1 MNHEY and CDR2 SVGAGI. V lost 2 bases to trimming and J lost 6 bases, with 13 bases between them. The DNA for the CDR3 is TGTGCCAGCAGTTACCAGTCTAGTGTCTCCGGGGAGCTGTTTTTT. Translated, it gives CASSYQSSVSGELFF.

This clonotype has only a few counts. The J gene is TRBJ2-1, the V gene TRBV28; weak D call: TRBD2 (5 bases). Per the germline V gene, CDR1 is MDHEN and CDR2 is SYDVKM. The CDR3 has 14 residues. V dropped 6 bases and J dropped 8 bases, with 17 bases sitting between them. CDR3 coding DNA: TGTGCCAGCAGAGGGAGTCACTCGAAGGATGAGCAGTTCTTC. Its protein is CASRGSHSKDEQFF.

J is TRBJ1-1 and V is TRBV29-1; perhaps TRBD1 as D (6 bases). With 3 bases removed from V and 4 bases from J, the gap between germline ends came to 15 bases. The CDR3 consists of 14 residues. Germline loops: CDR1 SQVTM, CDR2 ANQGSEA. The CDR3 sequence: CSVDLKQGFTEAFF. As DNA, the CDR3 is TGCAGCGTTGATCTAAAACAGGGTTTCACTGAAGCTTTCTTT.

The genes are TRBV10-3 and TRBJ1-5, with 10 bases lining up with TRBD1. The CDR3 runs 15 residues. The germline gives CDR1 ENHRY, CDR2 SYGVKD. V trimming: 6 bases; J trimming: 6 bases; junction bases outside the gene matches: 8. The CDR3 loop reads CAISRGQGQGQPQHF. The CDR3 region has the DNA TGTGCCATCAGCAGGGGACAGGGGCAAGGTCAGCCCCAGCATTTT.

This clonotype was counted between two and nine times. The chain combines TRBV20-1 with TRBJ2-3, with TRBD2 identical over 12 bases. The CDR3 spans 15 residues. Per germline, CDR1 DFQATT and CDR2 SNEGSKA (reference sequence). V was clipped by 7 bases and J by 3 bases; unmatched bases: 8. CDR3 protein: CSVPGLAGRTDTQYF. CDR3 nucleotide sequence: TGCAGTGTCCCGGGACTAGCGGGTAGAACAGATACGCAGTATTTT.

This clonotype was counted between two and nine times. The rearrangement uses TRBV7-9 and TRBJ2-7; D tentatively reads TRBD1 or TRBD2 (6 bases each). The V end was cut by 1 base, the J end by 3 bases, with 16 bases between. Germline V lookup: CDR1 SEHNR, CDR2 FQNEAQ (reference sequence). The CDR3 contains 16 residues. As DNA, the CDR3 is TGTGCCAGCAGCTTAGTTGTCATCGGGGGCCTCTACGAGCAGTACTTC. It translates to CASSLVVIGGLYEQYF.

J is TRBJ2-3 and V is TRBV18; 7 bases align to TRBD2. V shed 2 bases, J shed 4 bases, and the junction held 9 bases outside the gene matches. The CDR3 runs to 16 residues. Germline V gives CDR1 KGHSH, CDR2 LQKENI. The CDR3 sequence is CASSPTTGRSPDTQYF. The CDR3 nucleotides are TGTGCCAGCTCACCAACTACCGGGAGGTCCCCAGATACGCAGTATTTT.

A few counts support this clonotype. A read error may produce the germline difference seen at one junction end. The J gene is TRBJ2-7, the V gene TRBV12-3 or TRBV12-4; 7 bases map to TRBD2. The CDR3 contains 14 residues. As DNA, the CDR3 is TGTGCCAGCAGTTTAACGACTAGCTCCCACGAGCAGTACTTC. Its translation: CASSLTTSSHEQYF.

In its sample, this clonotype was seen a few times. The chain combines TRBV28 with TRBJ2-5, with 7 nucleotides matching TRBD2. V lost 6 bases, J lost 3 bases, and 10 bases stayed unmatched. This CDR3 comprises 15 residues. CDR1 is MDHEN, CDR2 SYDVKM, per germline. The CDR3 nucleotides read TGTGCCAGCAGGATTCTGTCAGCGGGGAAAGAGACCCAGTACTTC. Translating it yields CASRILSAGKETQYF.

Concerning this clonotype: This may come from a read error, since a much larger clone is one base off. This sequence joins TRBV12-3 or TRBV12-4 and TRBJ1-1, with a weak D call TRBD1 (5 bases). V was pared by 6 bases and J by 0 bases, with 11 bases between. CDR3 length: 14 amino acids. The CDR3 DNA sequence: TGTGCCAGCAGGTCCGGGACGGTGAACACTGAAGCTTTCTTT. It codes for CASRSGTVNTEAFF.

This clonotype was observed a handful of times. The chain employs TRBV9 and TRBJ1-6; D remains unclear. The V gene lost 3 bases and the J gene lost 2 bases, with 9 bases spanning the gap. This CDR3 comprises 15 residues. Germline V CDR1 and CDR2: SGDLS, YYNGEE. The CDR3 nucleotides are TGTGCCAGCAGCGCAGGACGGCCCTATAATTCACCCCTCCACTTT. This translates into CASSAGRPYNSPLHF.

This clonotype showed up just a few times. This chain connects TRBV7-9 to TRBJ2-7; possible D gene TRBD1, 6 bases. The V end lost 0 bases, the J end lost 5 bases, and 11 bases lay between the germline ends. The CDR3 loop spans 14 amino acids. Germline CDR1 is SEHNR and CDR2 is FQNEAQ (reference sequence). In DNA, the CDR3 is TGTGCCAGCAGCTTAGCCACAGGGCCCCACGAGCAGTACTTC. Protein product: CASSLATGPHEQYF.

The chain links TRBV28 to TRBJ2-7; no firm D call. The CDR3 is 14 amino acids. CDR1 and CDR2 (germline): MDHEN, SYDVKM. Trimming removed 6 bases at V and 3 bases at J, with 15 bases between. The CDR3 protein is CASRGGGSYYEQYF. The CDR3 nucleotides are TGTGCCAGCAGAGGCGGTGGCTCCTACTACGAGCAGTACTTC.

This clonotype was recorded a few times. This CDR3 is CASSPNANEKLFF. CDR3 in DNA: TGTGCCAGCAGCCCTAATGCGAATGAAAAACTGTTTTTT. The chain couples TRBV4-2 to TRBJ1-4; no clear D gene. The V gene's germline CDR1 is LGHNA and CDR2 YNFKEQ. V lost 4 bases, J lost 5 bases, and 8 bases lay in between. The CDR3 is 13 residues long.

In this sample, this clonotype turned up a few times. The genes are TRBV10-3 and TRBJ1-1; D is unclear. The CDR3 length is 13 residues. From germline, CDR1 is ENHRY and CDR2 SYGVKD. Trimming pared 10 bases from V and 5 bases from J, leaving 17 bases between. The CDR3 protein is CATAPYAETEAFF. CDR3 DNA sequence: TGTGCCACCGCCCCGTATGCGGAGACTGAAGCTTTCTTT.

The chain links TRBV4-1 to TRBJ2-7; no clear D gene. The germline V gene encodes CDR1 MGHRA and CDR2 YSYEKL. Trimming took off 1 base at V and 0 bases at J, with 7 bases between the two ends. This CDR3 is 14 amino acids long. CDR3 region: CASSQVAYSYEQYF. The CDR3 DNA sequence: TGCGCCAGCAGCCAAGTTGCTTACTCCTACGAGCAGTACTTC.

This clonotype showed up just a few times. The chain employs TRBV13 and TRBJ2-2; TRBD2 matches at 13 bases. The CDR3 is 15 residues long. Germline CDR1 is PRHDT and CDR2 is FYEKMQ (reference sequence). Unmatched junction bases numbered 9, after V lost 7 bases and J lost 10 bases. CDR3 in DNA: TGTGCCAGCACTTCCGGACTAGCGGGGGCTTTGGAGCTGTTTTTT. This encodes CASTSGLAGALELFF.

Many counts were recorded for this clonotype. V and J are TRBV7-9 and TRBJ1-1; 7 positions match TRBD1. V shed 8 bases, J shed 1 base, and the junction held 4 bases outside the gene matches. This CDR3 spans 13 amino acids. CDR1 is SEHNR and CDR2 is FQNEAQ in the germline V gene (reference sequence). Here the CDR3 DNA reads TGTGCCAGCGGAACAGGGGCGAACACTGAAGCTTTCTTT. Its protein is CASGTGANTEAFF. Variable domain in full (rest from reference TRBV7-9 and TRBJ1-1): DTGVSQNPRHKITKRGQNVTFRCDPISEHNRLYWYRQTLGQGPEFLTYFQNEAQLEKSRLLSDRFSAERPKGSFSTLEIQRTEQGDSAMYLCASGTGANTEAFFGQGTRLTVV.

V and J are TRBV12-3 or TRBV12-4 and TRBJ1-2, with D possibly matching TRBD1 (5 bases). The CDR3 has 16 amino acids. Trimming took off 0 bases at V and 5 bases at J, with 16 bases between the two ends. CDR3: CASSLANDQGGYGYTF. The CDR3 nucleotides read TGTGCCAGCAGTTTAGCTAACGATCAGGGTGGTTATGGCTACACCTTC.

A few counts support this clonotype. This chain links TRBV29-1 with TRBJ1-1, with D maybe TRBD1 (5 bases). The CDR3 totals 13 residues. CDR1 and CDR2 from the germline V gene are SQVTM and ANQGSEA. V lost 6 bases and J 1 base, leaving 12 bases between the germline ends. The CDR3 coding sequence is TGCAGCGTCTCGTCCGGGACGAACACTGAAGCTTTCTTT. Its translation is CSVSSGTNTEAFF.

This clonotype appeared a few times. In DNA, the CDR3 is TGTGCCAGCAGTTTAACCGGGACTAGCGGGGGACATACGCAGTATTTT. It codes for CASSLTGTSGGHTQYF. J is TRBJ2-3 and V is TRBV27, with TRBD2 matching 14 bases. J was trimmed by 7 bases and V by 2 bases; bases with no gene match: 5. The V gene's germline CDR1 is MNHEY and CDR2 SMNVEV (reference sequence). The CDR3 sequence is 16 residues long.

V is TRBV2 and J is TRBJ2-1, with TRBD1 as a possible D gene (5 bases). The germline CDR1 and CDR2 sequences are SNHLY and FYNNEI. The CDR3 has 13 amino acids. Trimming shortened V by 7 bases and J by 3 bases, and 10 bases separated the two germline ends. The DNA of the CDR3 is TGTGCCAGCACCAGGGCAGACTACAATGAGCAGTTCTTC. Amino acid sequence: CASTRADYNEQFF.

The chain joins TRBV4-2 to TRBJ1-4; 9 bases map to TRBD1. The CDR3 is made up of 17 amino acids. The germline V gene encodes CDR1 LGHNA and CDR2 YNFKEQ. V was clipped by 3 bases and J by 0 bases; unmatched bases: 5. The DNA of the CDR3 is TGTGCCAGCAGCCAGGGGACAGGGACCGCAACTAATGAAAAACTGTTTTTT. It codes for CASSQGTGTATNEKLFF.

This clonotype was seen ten or more times. V usage is TRBV12-3 or TRBV12-4 and J usage is TRBJ2-1; no firm D call. This CDR3 has 11 amino acids. V lost 6 bases and J lost 7, with 7 bases in between. In nucleotides, the CDR3 is TGTGCCAGCAGCAGGAGTAATGAGCAGTTCTTC. Translated, it gives CASSRSNEQFF.

The sample holds a few counts of this clonotype. V is TRBV12-3 or TRBV12-4 and J is TRBJ2-3, with 9 bases that match TRBD2. The CDR3 consists of 17 residues. Trimming cost V 6 bases and J 0 bases; bases outside gene matches: 10. CDR3 protein: CASRLRAGGTSTDTQYF. For the CDR3, the DNA is TGTGCCAGCAGACTAAGAGCGGGAGGAACAAGCACAGATACGCAGTATTTT.

The V gene is TRBV11-1, the J gene TRBJ2-2; TRBD1 matches 11 bases. Germline V gene lookup returns CDR1 SGHAT and CDR2 FQDESV (reference sequence). The V segment lost 4 bases and the J segment 4 bases; nucleotides outside the gene matches: 11. CDR3 length: 18 amino acids. The CDR3 bases are TGTGCCAGCAGCTCCCCCTGGACAGGGGGCGCACGCACCGGGGAGCTGTTTTTT. Translated: CASSSPWTGGARTGELFF.

This clonotype was counted at least ten times. The chain employs TRBV3-1 and TRBJ2-3; D is unresolved. This CDR3 region has 15 residues. Trimming stripped 1 base from V and 0 bases from J, with 8 bases between. Germline V gene data show CDR1 as LGHDT and CDR2 as YNNKEL (reference sequence). The CDR3 coding sequence is TGTGCCAGCAGCCAAGCTGGGTATAGCACAGATACGCAGTATTTT. Its protein is CASSQAGYSTDTQYF.